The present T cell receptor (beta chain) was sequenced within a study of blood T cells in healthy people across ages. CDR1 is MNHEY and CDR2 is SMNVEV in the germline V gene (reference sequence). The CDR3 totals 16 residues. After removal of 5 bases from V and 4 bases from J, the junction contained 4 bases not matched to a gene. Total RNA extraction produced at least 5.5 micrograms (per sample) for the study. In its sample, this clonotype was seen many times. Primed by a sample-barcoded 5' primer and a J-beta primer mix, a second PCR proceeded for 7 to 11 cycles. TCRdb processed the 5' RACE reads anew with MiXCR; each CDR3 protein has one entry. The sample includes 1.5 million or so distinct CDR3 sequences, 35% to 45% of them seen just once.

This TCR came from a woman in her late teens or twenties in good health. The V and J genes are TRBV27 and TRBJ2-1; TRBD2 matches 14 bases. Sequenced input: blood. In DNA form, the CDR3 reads TGTGCCAGCAGTCAAGGGACTAGCGGGAGATACAATGAGCAGTTCTTC. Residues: CASSQGTSGRYNEQFF.